The 24 T cell receptor beta chains given below trace back to one sample, sequenced in a study of tissue T cells after allogeneic stem cell transplantation. Data came from immunoSEQ multiplex PCR; TCRdb stores just in-frame clones and leaves some out. The data hold 45,000 to 50,000 clones, with roughly 75% observed a single time. Specimen: sorted cells pooled from one or two spleens. These receptors were obtained from a pool of C57BL/6 mice in good health.

As to this clone: These gene names are mouse names. The read gets to within 1 residue of the CDR3 end, and the germline J gene fills in the rest. V gene TRBV13-2 combines with J gene TRBJ2-5, with D hard to call. The length of the CDR3 is 11 residues. The ends were cut back, 2 bases at V and 6 bases at J, with 4 bases in the middle. From germline, CDR1 is NNHNN and CDR2 SYGAGS (reference sequence). The DNA read from the CDR3 is TGTGCCAGCGGTGAAGTTGACACCCAGTAC. Encoded protein: CASGEVDTQY. The CDR3 in its entirety is CASGEVDTQYF.

On this clone itself: Gene names follow the mouse nomenclature. The sequence runs out 1 residue before the end of the CDR3; the remainder is reconstructed from the germline J gene. The chain employs TRBV5 and TRBJ2-3; 7 bases map to TRBD1. Germline V gives CDR1 LGHNA, CDR2 YNLKQL (reference sequence). This CDR3 is 16 amino acids long. The V gene end was trimmed by 4 bases and the J gene end by 0 bases; junction bases not matched to a gene: 7. The CDR3 loop is CASSLGQLSSAETLYF. CDR3 bases read: TGTGCCAGCAGCCTGGGACAGCTCTCTAGTGCAGAAACGCTGTAT.

Notes on this clone: All gene names here are mouse names. The missing CDR3 end, 1 residue past where the read stops, is filled in from the germline J gene. The chain recombines TRBV13-3 with TRBJ2-5; D is unclear. Germline CDR1 reads NNHDY; CDR2 reads SYVADS. This CDR3 spans 12 amino acids. V lost 4 bases and J 0 bases, leaving 3 bases between the germline ends. The part of the CDR3 DNA that was read is TGTGCCAGCAGTTCAAACCAAGACACCCAGTAC. Residues: CASSSNQDTQY. The whole CDR3 protein is CASSSNQDTQYF.

This clone occurred a few times. Gene names are the mouse ones. The read halts 1 residue ahead of the CDR3 end, with the missing end drawn from the germline J gene. This specimen includes other DNA sequences encoding the same CDR3. This chain joins TRBV13-3 and TRBJ2-4, with D perhaps matching TRBD1 (6 bases). Germline-derived CDR1 and CDR2 are NNHDY and SYVADS. V was shortened by 5 bases and J by 2 bases, with 9 bases between the two germline ends. CDR3 size: 13 residues. The sequenced part of the CDR3 DNA is TGTGCCAGCAGCCGGGACACTCAAAACACCTTGTAC. Encoded protein: CASSRDTQNTLY. The entire CDR3 is CASSRDTQNTLYF.

A remark on this clone: The listed genes are named as in mouse. CDR3 bases read: TGTGCCAGCGGTGATGATCTGGGGGGGGTCTCCTATGAACAGTAC. Its translation is CASGDDLGGVSYEQY. The whole CDR3 is CASGDDLGGVSYEQYF. J is TRBJ2-7 and V is TRBV13-2; 9 nucleotides match TRBD2. From the germline J gene comes the end of the CDR3, since the read stops 1 residue before it. Per germline, CDR1 NNHNN and CDR2 SYGAGS (reference sequence). CDR3 length: 16 amino acids. With 0 bases clipped from V and 0 bases from J, the junction kept 4 bases outside the gene matches.

In the case of this clone: Each gene name is a mouse one. The read terminates 1 residue ahead of where the CDR3 ends, so the germline J gene completes it. V gene TRBV1 combines with J gene TRBJ2-1; unclear D gene. Germline CDR1 reads NSQYPW; CDR2 reads LRSPGD (reference sequence). V lost 1 base and J 6 bases, leaving 4 bases between the germline ends. The CDR3 consists of 12 residues. CDR3 sequence: CTCSAGVAEQFF. The CDR3 DNA, read in part, is TGCACCTGCAGTGCAGGGGTTGCTGAGCAGTTC.

Note on this clone: Gene labels here are mouse ones. The read ends 1 residue before the CDR3 terminus; that terminus is restored from the germline J gene. V is TRBV2 and J is TRBJ2-1, with 11 bases aligning to TRBD2. V lost 3 bases to trimming and J lost 0 bases; unmatched junction nucleotides: 1. Per germline, CDR1 LGHNA and CDR2 YSYQKL. The CDR3 loop spans 16 amino acids. CDR3 amino acids: CASSQDWGDNYAEQFF. Incomplete CDR3 DNA: TGTGCCAGCAGCCAGGACTGGGGGGATAACTATGCTGAGCAGTTC.

On this clone: Mouse gene names apply. The read ends 1 residue shy of where the CDR3 ends; the end is completed using the germline J gene. The genes are TRBV13-2 and TRBJ1-5; no definite D call. Germline assignment: CDR1 NNHNN and CDR2 SYGAGS (reference sequence). Trimming removed 7 bases at V and 3 bases at J, with 17 bases between. The CDR3 is made up of 15 amino acids. Partial CDR3 DNA: TGTGCCAGCAGTGCTCGGGGAGGGAGCAACCAGGCTCCGCTT. Protein product: CASSARGGSNQAPL. The whole CDR3 sequence reads CASSARGGSNQAPLF.

The sample holds a few counts of this clone. Germline and genes here are mouse. The read ends 1 residue early relative to the CDR3; the germline J gene fills the gap. This chain connects TRBV19 to TRBJ1-4; TRBD1 matches at 10 bases. Germline lookup yields CDR1 FNHDT and CDR2 SITEND (reference sequence). The length of the CDR3 is 16 residues. J lost 8 bases, V lost 4 bases, and 11 bases had no gene match. The CDR3 region is CASSPDRGRFRERLFF. The covered CDR3 bases are TGTGCCAGCAGTCCCGACAGGGGGCGATTTAGGGAAAGATTATTT.

A word on this clone: All gene names here are mouse names. The read ends 1 residue early relative to the CDR3; the germline J gene fills the gap. The V gene is TRBV16, the J gene TRBJ2-7; possible D gene TRBD1, 5 bases. The CDR3 is 13 amino acids. Germline V lookup: CDR1 SGHSA, CDR2 FRNQAP. V lost 3 bases to trimming and J lost 4 bases, with 10 bases between them. The CDR3 bases that were read are TGTGCAAGCAGCTTCGCAGGGCCTTATGAACAGTAC. It specifies CASSFAGPYEQY. The complete CDR3 protein is CASSFAGPYEQYF.

A few counts support this clone. The genes are named according to mouse. The sequence runs out 1 residue before the end of the CDR3; the remainder is reconstructed from the germline J gene. The chain joins TRBV15 to TRBJ2-7; TRBD2 aligns across 7 bases. J was trimmed by 3 bases and V by 3 bases; bases with no gene match: 2. CDR1 is SGHND, CDR2 FRSKSL, per germline. CDR3 length: 13 residues. CDR3 region: CASSLGGVYEQYF. CDR3 bases read: TGTGCCAGCAGTTTGGGGGGGGTCTATGAACAGTAC.

As concerns this clone: Mouse germline and gene names are used. From the germline J gene comes the end of the CDR3, since the read stops 1 residue before it. The V and J genes are TRBV3 and TRBJ2-7; D is uncertain. Trimming took off 2 bases at V and 4 bases at J, with 6 bases between the two ends. The CDR3 has 12 amino acids. Germline assignment: CDR1 SNHLY and CDR2 FYNGKV (reference sequence). The sequenced part of the CDR3 DNA is TGTGCCAGCAGCTTAAGCAGATATGAACAGTAC. This gives the protein CASSLSRYEQY. In full, the CDR3 reads CASSLSRYEQYF.

This clone came up a few times. The gene names given are mouse names. The CDR3 goes on 1 residue after the read ends, and that part is filled in from the germline J gene. V and J are TRBV13-3 and TRBJ2-1; 10 nucleotides agree with TRBD1. Trimming took 0 bases from V and 7 from J; bases not matched to a gene: 4. The CDR3 loop spans 15 amino acids. CDR1 is NNHDY and CDR2 is SYVADS in the germline V gene. CDR3 DNA, as far as it was read: TGTGCCAGCAGTGATGGGGACAGGGGAGTAGCTGAGCAGTTC. Translation: CASSDGDRGVAEQF. The whole CDR3 is CASSDGDRGVAEQFF.

With regard to this clone: The listed genes are named as in mouse. Coverage ceases 1 residue before the CDR3 finishes, and the germline J gene fills in the end. The J gene is TRBJ2-4, the V gene TRBV13-1; 8 bases agree with TRBD2. Germline V gene data show CDR1 as NSHNY and CDR2 as SYGAGN. The CDR3 runs to 14 residues. Unmatched junction bases numbered 2, after V lost 0 bases and J lost 5 bases. CDR3 protein: CASSDGLGGNTLYF. The sequenced part of the CDR3 DNA is TGTGCCAGCAGTGATGGTCTGGGGGGAAACACCTTGTAC.

A remark on this clone: Gene names refer to mouse genes. The read ends 1 residue before the CDR3 terminus; that terminus is restored from the germline J gene. This chain links TRBV13-1 with TRBJ2-4; a weak D match, TRBD1 (6 bases). The length of the CDR3 is 15 residues. The V gene lost 3 bases and the J gene lost 4 bases, with 15 bases spanning the gap. CDR1 and CDR2 from the germline V gene are NSHNY and SYGAGN. CDR3: CASSAAPGTKNTLYF. CDR3 bases read: TGTGCCAGCAGTGCCGCCCCCGGGACAAAAAACACCTTGTAC.

Of note for this clone: The gene names here belong to mouse. The read ends 1 residue shy of where the CDR3 ends; the end is completed using the germline J gene. The rearrangement uses TRBV13-2 and TRBJ2-7; no definite D call. V shed 1 base and J shed 3 bases, with 11 bases lying between them. The CDR3 extends over 14 amino acids. Germline V gene lookup returns CDR1 NNHNN and CDR2 SYGAGS (reference sequence). The sequenced part of the CDR3 DNA is TGTGCCAGCGGTGATAAATGGGTATTCTATGAACAGTAC. This translates into CASGDKWVFYEQY. The CDR3 in its entirety is CASGDKWVFYEQYF.

For this clone: Gene names follow the mouse nomenclature. The CDR3 end falls 1 residue outside the read, so it is completed with the germline J gene. The rearrangement joins TRBV19 to TRBJ2-5; possible D gene TRBD2, 6 bases. V lost 1 base to trimming and J lost 0 bases, with 9 bases between them. This CDR3 is 15 amino acids long. Germline lookup yields CDR1 FNHDT and CDR2 SITEND (reference sequence). The CDR3 sequence: CASSIPGTNQDTQYF. The CDR3 bases that were read are TGTGCCAGCAGTATACCTGGGACTAACCAAGACACCCAGTAC. Filled out from reference TRBV19 and TRBJ2-5, the complete variable domain reads GGIITQTPKFLIGQEGQKLTLKCQQNFNHDTMYWYRQDSGKGLRLIYYSITENDLQKGDLSEGYDASREKKSSFSLTVTSAQKNEMAVFLCASSIPGTNQDTQYFGPGTRLLVL.

As to this clone: The gene symbols are mouse symbols. The missing CDR3 end, 1 residue past where the read stops, is filled in from the germline J gene. The chain recombines TRBV1 with TRBJ2-1; TRBD1 aligns across 9 bases. Trimming cost V 4 bases and J 5 bases; bases outside gene matches: 6. Germline lookup yields CDR1 NSQYPW and CDR2 LRSPGD (reference sequence). The CDR3 runs 15 residues. This CDR3 reads CTCSVQGARDAEQFF. The part of the CDR3 DNA that was read is TGCACCTGCAGTGTACAGGGGGCGAGGGATGCTGAGCAGTTC.

This clone was observed once. Any gene name here is a mouse gene name. Sequencing ends 1 residue short of the CDR3 end; the germline J gene provides the rest. The V gene is TRBV13-2, the J gene TRBJ2-1, with D possibly TRBD1 on 6 matching bases. This CDR3 has 15 amino acids. With 3 bases removed from V and 0 bases from J, the gap between germline ends came to 10 bases. Germline V CDR1 and CDR2: NNHNN, SYGAGS (reference sequence). This CDR3 reads CASGVSTGNYAEQFF. The sequenced part of the CDR3 DNA is TGTGCCAGCGGTGTCTCGACAGGTAACTATGCTGAGCAGTTC.

This clone was counted only a few times. Germline and genes: mouse. The read is 1 residue too short to cover the CDR3 end, so that end is filled in from the germline J gene. V usage is TRBV1 and J usage is TRBJ2-7, with unresolved D. The germline V gene has CDR1 NSQYPW and CDR2 LRSPGD (reference sequence). The CDR3 consists of 14 residues. The V gene lost 1 base and the J gene lost 0 bases, with 7 bases spanning the gap. This CDR3 reads CTCSAAGPSYEQYF. CDR3 DNA, as far as it was read: TGCACCTGCAGTGCAGCAGGCCCCTCCTATGAACAGTAC.

This clone was seen just once. These gene names are mouse names. The read ends 1 residue before the CDR3 terminus; that terminus is restored from the germline J gene. Other nucleotide sequences from this sample produce the same CDR3. The J gene is TRBJ2-5, the V gene TRBV3; 9 nucleotides match TRBD2. Germline values: CDR1 SNHLY, CDR2 FYNGKV (reference sequence). This CDR3 spans 14 amino acids. V lost 4 bases, J lost 3 bases, and 2 bases stayed unmatched. The CDR3 DNA, read in part, is TGTGCCAGCAGCTCGGACTGGGGACAAGACACCCAGTAC. It is translated as CASSSDWGQDTQY. The CDR3 reads in full as CASSSDWGQDTQYF.

To note about this clone: Genes and germline come from the mouse. CDR3 DNA (partial): TGTGCCAGCACTACAGGGACAGAAGTCTTC. Translated, it gives CASTTGTEVF. The complete CDR3 sequence is CASTTGTEVFF. The chain has TRBV13-3 and TRBJ1-1; perhaps TRBD1 as D (6 bases). With the read ending 1 residue before the CDR3 end, the germline J gene is used to fill in that end. CDR3 size: 11 residues. The V gene lost 6 bases and the J gene lost 5 bases, with 8 bases spanning the gap. CDR1 and CDR2 (germline): NNHDY, SYVADS.

A note on this clone: The listed genes are named as in mouse. The read falls 1 residue short of the CDR3 end, and the missing part is taken from the germline J gene. The rearrangement links TRBV3 to TRBJ1-4, with 8 bases identical to TRBD1. The V and J ends lost 5 bases and 2 bases, in that order; junction bases with no gene match: 7. Germline V gives CDR1 SNHLY, CDR2 FYNGKV (reference sequence). The CDR3 consists of 16 residues. Here the CDR3 reads CASSLQGARSNERLFF. The CDR3 DNA, read in part, is TGTGCCAGCAGCCTTCAGGGGGCGAGGTCCAACGAAAGATTATTT. The full variable domain, rest sourced from reference TRBV3 and TRBJ1-4, is GPKVLQIPSHQIIDMGQMVTLNCDPVSNHLYFYWYKQILGQQMEFLVNFYNGKVMEKSKLFKDQFSVERPDGSYFTLKIQPTALEDSAVYFCASSLQGARSNERLFFGHGTKLSVL.

Details on this clone: Gene names and germline refer to mouse. With the read ending 1 residue before the CDR3 end, the germline J gene is used to fill in that end. The chain carries TRBV3 and TRBJ2-5; no reliable D call. The CDR3 sequence is 13 residues long. The V end was cut by 4 bases, the J end by 6 bases, with 11 bases between. Per germline, CDR1 SNHLY and CDR2 FYNGKV (reference sequence). The sequenced part of the CDR3 DNA is TGTGCCAGCAGCTCGACAAGCGGGGACACCCAGTAC. It yields the protein CASSSTSGDTQY. The full CDR3 protein is CASSSTSGDTQYF. Full variable domain (remainder filled in from reference TRBV3 and TRBJ2-5): GPKVLQIPSHQIIDMGQMVTLNCDPVSNHLYFYWYKQILGQQMEFLVNFYNGKVMEKSKLFKDQFSVERPDGSYFTLKIQPTALEDSAVYFCASSSTSGDTQYFGPGTRLLVL.